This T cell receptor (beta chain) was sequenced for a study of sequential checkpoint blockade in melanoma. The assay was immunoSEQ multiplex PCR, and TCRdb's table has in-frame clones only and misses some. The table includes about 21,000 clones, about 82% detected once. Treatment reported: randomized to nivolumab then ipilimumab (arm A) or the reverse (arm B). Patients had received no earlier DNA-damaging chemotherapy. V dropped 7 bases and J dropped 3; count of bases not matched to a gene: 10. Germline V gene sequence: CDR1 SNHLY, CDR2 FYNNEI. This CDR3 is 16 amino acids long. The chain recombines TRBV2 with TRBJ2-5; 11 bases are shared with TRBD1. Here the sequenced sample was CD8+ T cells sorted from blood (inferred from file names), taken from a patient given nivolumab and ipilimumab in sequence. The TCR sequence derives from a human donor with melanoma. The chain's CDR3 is CASMRWDRGIKETQYF. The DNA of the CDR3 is TGTGCCAGCATGCGGTGGGACAGGGGGATTAAAGAGACCCAGTACTTC.